This TCR beta chain was captured by sequencing in a study of cytomegalovirus exposure and HLA in healthy donors. Overall study findings and caveats: A missense DCLRE1C variant was associated with V- and J-gene trimming of TCR beta chains in a later analysis, and an independent cohort replicated the association. Follow-up analysis found HLA locus-dependent TCR association rates, highest for DRB1 and lowest for HLA-C.

This clone was seen a single time. The antigen is unknown. PCR was performed using 60 Vbeta and 13 Jbeta primers. Generated by immunoSEQ multiplex PCR, the TCRdb table keeps only in-frame clones and is missing some. Of 150,000 to 200,000 clones in the sample, roughly 79% were seen once. The sequenced sample was PBMCs. This TCR derives from a young man in good health and CMV-seronegative.

The CDR3 loop is CASSIAGGSETQYF. CDR3 nucleotides: TGTGCCAGTAGTATAGCGGGAGGATCCGAGACCCAGTACTTC. The genes are TRBV19 and TRBJ2-5, with 7 bases matching TRBD2. V shed 1 base, J shed 5 bases, and the junction held 4 bases outside the gene matches. The germline CDR1 and CDR2 sequences are LNHDA and SQIVND (reference sequence). The CDR3 sequence is 14 residues long.